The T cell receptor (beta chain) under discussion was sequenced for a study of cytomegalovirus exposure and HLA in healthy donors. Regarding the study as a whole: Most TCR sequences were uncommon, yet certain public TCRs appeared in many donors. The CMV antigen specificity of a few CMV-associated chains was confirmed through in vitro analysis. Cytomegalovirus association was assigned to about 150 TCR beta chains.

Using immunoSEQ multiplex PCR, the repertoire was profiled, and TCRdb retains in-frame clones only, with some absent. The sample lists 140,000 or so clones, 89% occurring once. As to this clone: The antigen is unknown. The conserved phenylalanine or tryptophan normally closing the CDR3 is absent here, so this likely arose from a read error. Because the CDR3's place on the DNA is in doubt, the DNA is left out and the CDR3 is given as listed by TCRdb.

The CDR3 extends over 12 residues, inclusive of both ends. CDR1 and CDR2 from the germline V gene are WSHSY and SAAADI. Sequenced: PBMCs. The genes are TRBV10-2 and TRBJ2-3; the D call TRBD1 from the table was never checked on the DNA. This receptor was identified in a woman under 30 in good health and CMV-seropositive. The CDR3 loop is CASSESAGPPYL.